These 20 T cell receptor beta chains share one sample of origin, sequenced in a study of CD8 T cells in Susac syndrome. A quantity of roughly 0.5 to 1 ug RNA underwent reverse transcription using random hexamers. From the immunoSEQ multiplex PCR reads, TCRdb called clonotypes with MiXCR, one entry per CDR3 protein. The table includes 150,000 to 200,000 distinct CDR3 sequences, 90% to 97% detected once. Sequenced input: CD4+ T cells from PBMCs. Receptors were obtained from a human donor with multiple sclerosis.

The gene calls are TRBV3-1 and TRBJ2-1; D possibly corresponds to TRBD1 (5 bases). Trimming took off 4 bases at V and 2 bases at J, with 9 bases between the two ends. CDR3 length: 14 amino acids. In germline, CDR1 is LGHDT, CDR2 YNNKEL (reference sequence). The CDR3 nucleotides are TGTGCCAGCAGCCGGACAAGAACCTACAATGAGCAGTTCTTC. Encoded protein: CASSRTRTYNEQFF.

The chain has TRBV7-2 and TRBJ2-1; D remains unclear. The V end was cut by 1 base, the J end by 0 bases, with 10 bases between. In germline, CDR1 is SGHTA, CDR2 FQGNSA. The length of the CDR3 is 16 residues. CDR3: CASSLVGKSSYNEQFF. The CDR3 DNA follows: TGTGCCAGCAGCTTAGTGGGAAAGAGCTCCTACAATGAGCAGTTCTTC.

This chain connects TRBV7-6 to TRBJ1-2; D gene ambiguous. Germline CDR1 SGHVS, CDR2 FNYEAQ. Trimming stripped 2 bases from V and 11 bases from J, with 21 bases between. The CDR3 runs to 15 residues. The CDR3 reads CASSLNDEGHTAYTF. The DNA for the CDR3 is TGTGCCAGCAGCTTAAATGATGAGGGTCATACAGCGTACACCTTC.

This chain joins TRBV27 and TRBJ2-1; D is perhaps TRBD1 (5 bases). CDR1 MNHEY and CDR2 SMNVEV come from the germline V gene (reference sequence). CDR3 length: 14 residues. V was trimmed by 2 bases and J by 4 bases, leaving 9 bases between them. DNA for the CDR3: TGTGCCAGCAGTTTACCCGACAGATACAATGAGCAGTTCTTC. This gives the protein CASSLPDRYNEQFF.

The CDR3 spells CASSSRQGEGYTF. CDR3 DNA: TGTGCCAGCAGTTCCCGACAGGGAGAGGGCTACACCTTC. The V gene is TRBV5-4, the J gene TRBJ1-2; the match to TRBD1 covers 7 bases. Germline-derived CDR1 and CDR2 are SGHNT and YYREEE (reference sequence). Trimming cost V 5 bases and J 8 bases; bases outside gene matches: 9. There are 13 residues in the CDR3.

The chain employs TRBV3-1 and TRBJ1-1; D is unclear. CDR1 is LGHDT, CDR2 YNNKEL, per germline (reference sequence). The V end lost 1 base, the J end lost 4 bases, and 10 bases lay between the germline ends. CDR3 length: 14 amino acids. The CDR3 region has the DNA TGTGCCAGCAGCCAAGGAGGGAGAGGCACTGAAGCTTTCTTT. This translates into CASSQGGRGTEAFF.

The V call is TRBV7-9, the J call TRBJ2-2, with 9 bases that match TRBD1. The length of the CDR3 is 13 residues. The trim removed 10 bases at V and 5 bases at J, leaving 5 bases unmatched. Per germline, CDR1 SEHNR and CDR2 FQNEAQ (reference sequence). CDR3 sequence reads: CATTGTGTGELFF. The CDR3 region has the DNA TGTGCCACCACCGGGACAGGGACCGGGGAGCTGTTTTTT. Complete variable domain (other parts from reference TRBV7-9 and TRBJ2-2): DTGVSQNPRHKITKRGQNVTFRCDPISEHNRLYWYRQTLGQGPEFLTYFQNEAQLEKSRLLSDRFSAERPKGSFSTLEIQRTEQGDSAMYLCATTGTGTGELFFGEGSRLTVL.

V usage is TRBV20-1 and J usage is TRBJ2-2, with unresolved D. CDR3 length equals 13 residues. V was cut by 6 bases and J by 2 bases, with 10 bases left in between. CDR1 and CDR2 (germline): DFQATT, SNEGSKA (reference sequence). CDR3 loop: CSAARRNTGELFF. CDR3 DNA sequence: TGCAGTGCGGCACGGAGAAACACCGGGGAGCTGTTTTTT.

The chain couples TRBV20-1 to TRBJ2-1; D is possibly TRBD1 (6 bases). CDR1 and CDR2 from the germline V gene are DFQATT and SNEGSKA (reference sequence). V gave up 3 bases and J gave up 1 base, with 13 bases separating them. This CDR3 is built from 15 residues. The CDR3 protein is CSASDGTPSYNEQFF. The CDR3 region has the DNA TGCAGTGCTAGCGACGGGACACCGTCCTACAATGAGCAGTTCTTC.

V usage is TRBV6-5 and J usage is TRBJ2-7; D remains unclear. CDR1 is MNHEY, CDR2 SVGAGI, per germline. V dropped 2 bases and J dropped 2 bases, with 7 bases sitting between them. The CDR3 is 13 residues long. For the CDR3, the DNA is TGTGCCAGCAGTTACAACCGGGCCTACGAGCAGTACTTC. Its translation: CASSYNRAYEQYF.

This clonotype was recorded only once. The V gene is TRBV29-1, the J gene TRBJ2-2; 7 positions agree with TRBD2. Germline CDR1 SQVTM, CDR2 ANQGSEA. This CDR3 contains 14 residues. DNA of the CDR3: TGCAGTGCACTCCAGCGGGGTACCACCGGGGAGCTGTTTTTT. Protein: CSALQRGTTGELFF.

The rearrangement uses TRBV29-1 and TRBJ2-3; the D is unclear. The CDR3 covers 16 residues. The germline CDR1 and CDR2 sequences are SQVTM and ANQGSEA. V lost 5 bases, J lost 0 bases, and 18 bases lay in between. The CDR3 region has the DNA TGCAGCGTTTCTTCCCCTTTACACCCTAGCACAGATACGCAGTATTTT. Its protein is CSVSSPLHPSTDTQYF.

The V gene is TRBV30, the J gene TRBJ1-5; D gene unclear. Germline values: CDR1 GTSNPN, CDR2 SVGIG (reference sequence). The CDR3 has 13 amino acids. Trimming took off 2 bases at V and 9 bases at J, with 14 bases between the two ends. CDR3 region: CAWSPLAGPPQHF. The CDR3 bases are TGTGCCTGGAGTCCCTTGGCGGGTCCGCCCCAGCATTTT.

This chain links TRBV28 with TRBJ2-1; 12 bases map to TRBD1. The germline gives CDR1 MDHEN, CDR2 SYDVKM. This CDR3 comprises 16 residues. The V and J ends lost 3 bases and 6 bases, in that order; junction bases with no gene match: 6. The CDR3 nucleotides read TGTGCCAGCAGTTTGGGGGGGACAGGGGGCCTCAATGAGCAGTTCTTC. This gives the protein CASSLGGTGGLNEQFF. Full variable domain (rest looked up from reference TRBV28 and TRBJ2-1): DVKVTQSSRYLVKRTGEKVFLECVQDMDHENMFWYRQDPGLGLRLIYFSYDVKMKEKGDIPEGYSVSREKKERFSLILESASTNQTSMYLCASSLGGTGGLNEQFFGPGTRLTVL.

J is TRBJ1-1 and V is TRBV29-1, with 8 bases matching TRBD1. V dropped 4 bases and J dropped 10; count of bases not matched to a gene: 8. This CDR3 region has 12 residues. CDR1 and CDR2 from the germline V gene are SQVTM and ANQGSEA. CDR3 loop: CSVGAGGEGAFF. In DNA, the CDR3 is TGCAGCGTTGGGGCAGGGGGCGAAGGAGCTTTCTTT.

This chain links TRBV23-1 with TRBJ1-5, with TRBD1 matching 7 bases. TRBV23-1 is an open reading frame whose function is uncertain. With V trimmed by 7 bases and J by 1 base, 10 bases remained unmatched. The CDR3 loop spans 16 amino acids. CDR3 sequence reads: CASIKPTGSSNQPQHF. The CDR3 region has the DNA TGCGCCAGCATTAAACCGACAGGGTCGAGCAATCAGCCCCAGCATTTT.

The chain has TRBV4-3 and TRBJ2-3; 8 bases line up with TRBD2. J gave up 4 bases and V 3 bases, and 9 bases lay outside the gene matches. The CDR3 has 16 residues. Germline loops: CDR1 LGHNA, CDR2 YSLEER. The CDR3 sequence is CASSQQTGGGSDTQYF. The CDR3 DNA reads as TGCGCCAGCAGCCAGCAAACGGGCGGGGGGTCAGATACGCAGTATTTT.

The chain couples TRBV27 to TRBJ2-1; D remains ambiguous. V lost 8 bases and J lost 1, with 15 bases in between. CDR1 and CDR2 (germline): MNHEY, SMNVEV (reference sequence). This CDR3 comprises 15 residues. The CDR3 nucleotides are TGTGCCAGCCGTCCGCGAAGGGTGTCCTACAATGAGCAGTTCTTC. As protein: CASRPRRVSYNEQFF.

This clonotype has only one observation. This chain uses TRBV3-1 with TRBJ2-5; TRBD2 agrees at 7 bases. CDR1 LGHDT and CDR2 YNNKEL come from the germline V gene (reference sequence). The CDR3 covers 15 residues. After removal of 4 bases from V and 1 base from J, the junction contained 6 bases not matched to a gene. CDR3 region: CASSPRSGAQETQYF. CDR3 DNA sequence: TGTGCCAGCAGCCCGAGGAGCGGGGCCCAAGAGACCCAGTACTTC.

This chain connects TRBV30 to TRBJ1-1; D may be TRBD1 (5 bases). Germline V lookup: CDR1 GTSNPN, CDR2 SVGIG (reference sequence). CDR3 size: 11 residues. Trimming took off 4 bases at V and 8 bases at J, with 11 bases between the two ends. This chain's CDR3 is CAWTHGGEAFF. The CDR3 region has the DNA TGTGCCTGGACCCACGGGGGAGAAGCTTTCTTT.